Presented here are 17 T cell receptor beta chains from one specimen sequenced in a study of T cells expressing NK-cell markers. TCRdb reanalyzed the 5' RACE reads and collapses them to one entry per CDR3 protein, without DNA. There are hundreds of thousands of distinct CDR3 sequences in the sample, with approximately 3.6% held by the top ten. Sequencing was carried out using blood T cells: a sorted CD56 or NKG2C T cell subset, CD4+ or CD8+ T cells, or bulk PBMC T cells (not recorded which). The receptors here all came from a man between 18 and 35 years old in good health.

The rearrangement joins TRBV27 to TRBJ2-1; TCRdb calls TRBD1, which cannot be checked without DNA. This CDR3 has 17 residues. CDR1 and CDR2 from the germline V gene are MNHEY and SMNVEV (reference sequence). CDR3 sequence reads: CASSLYPTATSYNEQFF.

This chain links TRBV29-1 with TRBJ1-1; the TCRdb D gene call, TRBD1, has no DNA to confirm it. The CDR3 length is 14 residues. CDR1 and CDR2 from the germline V gene are SQVTM and ANQGSEA. The CDR3 here is CSVGLSGFSTEAFF.

The V call is TRBV7-2, the J call TRBJ2-3. The CDR3 spans 13 residues. Germline V gene data show CDR1 as SGHTA and CDR2 as FQGNSA. The CDR3 sequence: CATRLRSTDTQYF.

This chain joins TRBV11-1 and TRBJ1-1; TCRdb lists TRBD1, though no DNA is available to test this call. The germline V gene encodes CDR1 SGHAT and CDR2 FQDESV (reference sequence). The CDR3 has 16 amino acids. CDR3: CASSLGTPDLNTEAFF. The variable domain in full, completed from reference TRBV11-1 and TRBJ1-1, reads EAEVAQSPRYKITEKSQAVAFWCDPISGHATLYWYRQILGQGPELLVQFQDESVVDDSQLPKDRFSAERLKGVDSTLKIQPAELGDSAMYLCASSLGTPDLNTEAFFGQGTRLTVV.

The chain links TRBV29-1 to TRBJ1-2; absent DNA, TCRdb's TRBD1 call cannot be checked. This CDR3 has 13 amino acids. CDR1 SQVTM and CDR2 ANQGSEA come from the germline V gene. This chain's CDR3 is CSVGGRLGAGYTF.

The chain employs TRBV5-1 and TRBJ2-7; TCRdb designates TRBD2, a call that cannot be tested without DNA. CDR3 length: 17 amino acids. The germline CDR1 and CDR2 sequences are SGHRS and YFSETQ. The CDR3: CASSWGFGTSGTREQYF.

The chain joins TRBV9 to TRBJ2-3; lacking DNA, the TRBD2 call made by TCRdb goes unchecked. The CDR3 totals 16 residues. CDR1 and CDR2 (germline): SGDLS, YYNGEE. The CDR3 spells CASSVDLAGSTDTQYF.

The genes are TRBV12-3 or TRBV12-4 and TRBJ1-1; TCRdb's D call, TRBD1, is unchecked because there is no DNA. The CDR3 is 14 residues long. CDR3 region: CASSFYDRGLEAFF.

This chain's CDR3 is CASGWNSDNEQFF. The J gene is TRBJ2-1, the V gene TRBV12-5; absent DNA, TCRdb's TRBD2 call cannot be checked. The CDR3 has 13 amino acids. CDR1 is LGHNT, CDR2 FRNRAP, per germline. Filled out from reference TRBV12-5 and TRBJ2-1, the complete variable domain reads DARVTQTPRHKVTEMGQEVTMRCQPILGHNTVFWYRQTMMQGLELLAYFRNRAPLDDSGMPKDRFSAEMPDATLATLKIQPSEPRDSAVYFCASGWNSDNEQFFGPGTRLTVL.

V and J are TRBV7-2 and TRBJ1-1. The CDR3 runs to 15 residues. Germline assignment: CDR1 SGHTA and CDR2 FQGNSA. The chain's CDR3 is CASTRSGTVNTEAFF.

The chain employs TRBV15 and TRBJ2-5; TCRdb returns TRBD1, unconfirmable since there is no DNA. From germline, CDR1 is LNHNV and CDR2 YYDKDF (reference sequence). This CDR3 has 16 amino acids. The CDR3 here is CATSRDADIRGETQYF.

This chain uses TRBV11-2 with TRBJ2-2; lacking DNA, the TRBD1 call made by TCRdb goes unchecked. The CDR3 totals 18 residues. Germline values: CDR1 SGHAT, CDR2 FQNNGV. CDR3 sequence reads: CASSTKRRQESNTGELFF.

The rearrangement joins TRBV11-2 to TRBJ2-5. The CDR3 sequence is 15 residues long. Per germline, CDR1 SGHAT and CDR2 FQNNGV. The CDR3 sequence: CASSLRFGLQETQYF.

The gene calls are TRBV28 and TRBJ2-7; the D gene TCRdb calls, TRBD2, cannot be checked with no DNA. Per germline, CDR1 MDHEN and CDR2 SYDVKM. The length of the CDR3 is 14 residues. The CDR3 is CASRPAGGPYEQYF. The full variable domain, completed using reference TRBV28 and TRBJ2-7, is DVKVTQSSRYLVKRTGEKVFLECVQDMDHENMFWYRQDPGLGLRLIYFSYDVKMKEKGDIPEGYSVSREKKERFSLILESASTNQTSMYLCASRPAGGPYEQYFGPGTRLTVT.

The V call is TRBV5-6, the J call TRBJ2-1; the D call of TRBD1 rests on TCRdb alone, since no DNA is present to check it. Germline V CDR1 and CDR2: SGHDT, YYEEEE. CDR3 size: 14 residues. CDR3 sequence: CASSFSGTGDEQFF. Using reference TRBV5-6 and TRBJ2-1 for the parts outside the CDR3, the full variable domain is DAGVTQSPTHLIKTRGQQVTLRCSPKSGHDTVSWYQQALGQGPQFIFQYYEEEERQRGNFPDRFSGHQFPNYSSELNVNALLLGDSALYLCASSFSGTGDEQFFGPGTRLTVL.

J is TRBJ2-4 and V is TRBV12-3 or TRBV12-4; TCRdb's D gene call, TRBD1, goes unchecked for lack of DNA. The CDR3 contains 16 residues. CDR3: CASSLALGGAKNIQYF.

The V and J genes are TRBV6-1 and TRBJ2-4; TCRdb indicates TRBD2, and absent DNA this call remains unverified. The CDR3 totals 15 residues. Germline V CDR1 and CDR2: MNHNS, SASEGT. The CDR3 spells CASSEARGAKNIQYF.